One and the same sample provided the 10 T cell receptor beta chains below, sequenced in a study of CD8+ T cells in alopecia areata. cDNA prepared by RNA extraction and subsequent reverse transcription served as the template for sequencing. The method was immunoSEQ multiplex PCR; TCRdb's version includes in-frame clones alone and lacks a portion of them. The table has 150,000 to 200,000 clones, around 71% seen once. The sequences come from CD8+ T cells sorted from blood, collected at week 0. All receptors derive from a human donor with alopecia areata.

This clone was seen more than once but under ten times. The rearrangement links TRBV7-9 to TRBJ2-4, with D tentatively TRBD1 or TRBD2 (5 bases each). The germline gives CDR1 SEHNR, CDR2 FQNEAQ (reference sequence). V lost 5 bases, J lost 0 bases, and 11 bases lay in between. This CDR3 is 15 amino acids long. The CDR3 spells CASSQGTLAKNIQYF. The CDR3 DNA follows: TGTGCCAGCAGCCAAGGGACGTTAGCCAAAAACATTCAGTACTTC.

The chain is built from TRBV4-1 and TRBJ2-7, with D perhaps TRBD1 or TRBD2 (5 bases each). The CDR3 length is 14 residues. Germline V gives CDR1 MGHRA, CDR2 YSYEKL. V lost 3 bases to trimming and J lost 7 bases, with 16 bases between them. CDR3 loop: CASSQQDKTGEQYF. In DNA form, the CDR3 reads TGCGCCAGCAGCCAGCAGGACAAAACGGGGGAGCAGTACTTC.

The chain combines TRBV6-5 with TRBJ2-3, with D maybe TRBD2 (6 bases). The germline V and J ends were trimmed by 0 bases and 0 bases, with 7 bases remaining between them. The CDR3 spans 15 residues. In germline, CDR1 is MNHEY, CDR2 SVGAGI. CDR3 residues: CASSYSGTSTDTQYF. The CDR3 nucleotides read TGTGCCAGCAGTTACTCGGGGACTAGCACAGATACGCAGTATTTT.

The chain carries TRBV5-4 and TRBJ1-2; 10 positions agree with TRBD1. In germline, CDR1 is SGHNT, CDR2 YYREEE (reference sequence). This CDR3 has 13 residues. With V trimmed by 5 bases and J by 2 bases, 0 bases remained unmatched. The CDR3: CASRTGGNYGYTF. For the CDR3, the DNA is TGTGCCAGCAGGACAGGGGGCAACTATGGCTACACCTTC.

V gene TRBV6-1 combines with J gene TRBJ2-7, with a tentative D call TRBD2 (6 bases). The V end lost 8 bases, the J end lost 5 bases, and 25 bases lay between the germline ends. CDR3 length: 16 residues. Germline CDR1 reads MNHNS; CDR2 reads SASEGT. CDR3 sequence reads: CASRGNFLHGGDEQYF. The CDR3, as DNA: TGTGCCAGCCGTGGGAACTTCCTCCACGGAGGGGACGAGCAGTACTTC.

The chain couples TRBV4-1 to TRBJ1-1, with 8 bases identical to TRBD1. Trimming took 3 bases from V and 4 from J; bases not matched to a gene: 7. Germline V CDR1 and CDR2: MGHRA, YSYEKL. The CDR3 length is 15 residues. The CDR3 loop reads CASSQARTGGTEAFF. CDR3 bases: TGCGCCAGCAGCCAGGCGCGCACAGGGGGCACTGAAGCTTTCTTT.

The chain joins TRBV27 to TRBJ1-1; perhaps TRBD1 as D (5 bases). Trimming removed 8 bases at V and 4 bases at J, with 14 bases between. The CDR3 is 13 amino acids. The germline gives CDR1 MNHEY, CDR2 SMNVEV (reference sequence). CDR3 bases: TGTGCCAGCCGCGGGGGAGGGACCACTGAAGCTTTCTTT. Protein product: CASRGGGTTEAFF.

The CDR3 coding sequence is TGTGCCAGCAGCTTAGCGCAGACAGGTGCCTACGAGCAGTACTTC. It translates to CASSLAQTGAYEQYF. The chain is built from TRBV7-9 and TRBJ2-5; TRBD1 might be the D (6 bases). The DNA end favors TRBJ2-7, so the J call may be wrong. Germline V CDR1 and CDR2: SEHNR, FQNEAQ (reference sequence). The CDR3 runs to 15 residues.

The rearrangement links TRBV15 to TRBJ1-2, with 8 bases lining up with TRBD1. V was pared by 0 bases and J by 6 bases, with 6 bases of the junction left unmatched. The CDR3 spans 15 residues. Germline V CDR1 and CDR2: LNHNV, YYDKDF (reference sequence). The CDR3 region is CATSRDLDRVNGYTF. CDR3 DNA: TGTGCCACCAGCAGAGATCTGGACAGGGTAAATGGCTACACCTTC.

This clone has more than one count but fewer than ten. The rearrangement links TRBV4-1 to TRBJ2-1, with D unclear. Trimming took 0 bases from V and 8 from J, leaving 5 bases between them. This CDR3 is 12 amino acids long. Germline V gene lookup returns CDR1 MGHRA and CDR2 YSYEKL. The CDR3 coding sequence is TGCGCCAGCAGCCAAGATGGGGATGAGCAGTTCTTC. Amino acid sequence: CASSQDGDEQFF.